Listed below are T cell receptor beta chains from one sample, sequenced in a study of T cell repertoires in cytomegalovirus infection. For these receptors, no antigen is known. A single record per CDR3 protein comes from TCRdb applying MiXCR to the reads. The profile shows 650,000 to 850,000 distinct CDR3 sequences, under 35% of them singletons. The source was cultured CD8+ T cells from PBMCs, collected from culture after CMV antigen stimulation. These receptor sequences come from a human donor in good health (CMV status not recorded). Some clones in this sample may be carry-over from other donors' samples. The CDR3 runs from the conserved cysteine through the conserved F or W. Each record gives: V gene, J gene, CDR3 length, CDR3 protein.

>TRBV5-4|TRBJ1-2|12
CASSLAAGHYTF
>TRBV7-9|TRBJ1-2|14
CASSLARTEYGYTF
>TRBV4-1|TRBJ1-2|18
CASSPDAEQVRTNYGYTF
>TRBV2|TRBJ1-1|16
CASSYRTGDANTEAFF
>TRBV12-3/TRBV12-4|TRBJ2-7|18
CASSFRVETGGSSYEQYF
>TRBV7-9|TRBJ2-7|15
CASSSGHSVSYEQYF
>TRBV4-1|TRBJ2-7|13
CASSQTQGYEQYF
>TRBV7-6|TRBJ1-1|16
CASSFPRDTGSPEAFF
>TRBV7-8|TRBJ2-1|16
CASSLNRRALYNEQFF
>TRBV7-8|TRBJ2-5|15
CASSFKPRIQETQYF
>TRBV6-6|TRBJ1-1|9
CASSDPSWF
>TRBV4-1|TRBJ2-1|18
CASSQASGGYVTYNEQFF
>TRBV5-4|TRBJ2-7|15
CASSFATLSSYEQYF
>TRBV12-3/TRBV12-4|TRBJ2-5|16
CASSFPAGQGTETQYF
>TRBV7-9|TRBJ1-6|15
CASSYGGAVNSPLHF
>TRBV10-2|TRBJ2-2|11
CASKSSGELFF
>TRBV6-5|TRBJ2-5|15
CASSYQGGASETQYF
>TRBV7-8|TRBJ2-3|17
CASSAGLAGGLLDTQYF
>TRBV6-6|TRBJ2-2|17
CASSYFGGIANTGELFF
>TRBV7-2|TRBJ1-5|16
CASSLGRDRGDQPQHF
>TRBV29-1|TRBJ1-1|12
CSVATGAPGAFF
>TRBV27|TRBJ1-5|14
CASMDGDSNQPQHF
>TRBV27|TRBJ2-1|15
CASSSGSERYNEQFF
>TRBV20-1|TRBJ1-5|13
CSARDFSNQPQHF
>TRBV12-3/TRBV12-4|TRBJ2-1|17
CASSLAPGGALSNEQFF
>TRBV20-1|TRBJ2-2|14
CSARHRDNTGELFF
>TRBV19|TRBJ2-7|15
CASTTRTGGSYEQYF
>TRBV28|TRBJ1-1|13
CASSKPPDTEAFF
>TRBV7-9|TRBJ1-2|16
CASSLATDRTNYGYTF
>TRBV7-9|TRBJ2-1|15
CASSLPTESFYEQFF
>TRBV28|TRBJ1-4|15
CASSSISRTNEKLFF
>TRBV7-4|TRBJ1-1|17
CASSLPPTGSPSTEAFF